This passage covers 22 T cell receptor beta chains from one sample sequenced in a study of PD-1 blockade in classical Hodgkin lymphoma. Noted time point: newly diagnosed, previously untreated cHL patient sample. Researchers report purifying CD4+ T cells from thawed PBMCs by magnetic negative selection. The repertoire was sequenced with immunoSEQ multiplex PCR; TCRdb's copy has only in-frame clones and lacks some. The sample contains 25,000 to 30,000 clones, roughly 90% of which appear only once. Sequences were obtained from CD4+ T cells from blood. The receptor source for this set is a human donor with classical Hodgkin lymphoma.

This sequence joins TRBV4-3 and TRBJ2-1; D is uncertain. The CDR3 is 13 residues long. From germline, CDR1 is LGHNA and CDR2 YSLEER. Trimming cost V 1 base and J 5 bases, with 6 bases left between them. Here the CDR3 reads CASSQGLHNEQFF. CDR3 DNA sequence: TGCGCCAGCAGCCAAGGGTTACACAATGAGCAGTTCTTC.

The CDR3 bases are TGTGCCAGTAGACAGAACGGGGGGAGTGGCACAGATACGCAGTATTTT. Its protein product is CASRQNGGSGTDTQYF. The chain employs TRBV19 and TRBJ2-3; 7 bases align to TRBD2. This CDR3 contains 16 residues. Germline CDR1 reads LNHDA; CDR2 reads SQIVND (reference sequence). The V and J ends lost 6 bases and 1 base, in that order; junction bases with no gene match: 10.

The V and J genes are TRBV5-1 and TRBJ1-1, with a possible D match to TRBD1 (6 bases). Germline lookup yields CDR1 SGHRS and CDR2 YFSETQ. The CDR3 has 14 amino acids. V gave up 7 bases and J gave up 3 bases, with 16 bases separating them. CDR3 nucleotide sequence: TGCGCCAGCGCCGGAGAGGGGGTGGACACTGAAGCTTTCTTT. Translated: CASAGEGVDTEAFF.

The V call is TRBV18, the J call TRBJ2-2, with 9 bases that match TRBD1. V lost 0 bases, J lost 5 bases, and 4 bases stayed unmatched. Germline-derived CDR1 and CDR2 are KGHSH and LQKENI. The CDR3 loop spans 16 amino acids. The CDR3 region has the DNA TGTGCCAGCTCACCACCCGGGACAGGGAGGACCGGGGAGCTGTTTTTT. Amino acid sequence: CASSPPGTGRTGELFF. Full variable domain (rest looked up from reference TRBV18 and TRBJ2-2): NAGVMQNPRHLVRRRGQEARLRCSPMKGHSHVYWYRQLPEEGLKFMVYLQKENIIDESGMPKERFSAEFPKEGPSILRIQQVVRGDSAAYFCASSPPGTGRTGELFFGEGSRLTVL.

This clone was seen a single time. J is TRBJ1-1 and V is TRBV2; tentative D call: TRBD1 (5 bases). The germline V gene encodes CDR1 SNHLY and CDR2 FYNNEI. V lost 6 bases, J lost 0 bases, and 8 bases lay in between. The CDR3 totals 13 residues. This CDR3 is CASRPGMNTEAFF. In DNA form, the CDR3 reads TGTGCCAGCAGGCCAGGGATGAACACTGAAGCTTTCTTT.

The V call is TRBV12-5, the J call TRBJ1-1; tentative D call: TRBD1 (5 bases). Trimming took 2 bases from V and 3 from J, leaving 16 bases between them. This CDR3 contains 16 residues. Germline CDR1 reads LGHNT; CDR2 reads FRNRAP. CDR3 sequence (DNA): TGTGCTAGTGGTTTGTTCCTCGGGGGAGGGGACACTGAAGCTTTCTTT. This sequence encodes CASGLFLGGGDTEAFF. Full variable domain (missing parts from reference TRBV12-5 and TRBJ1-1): DARVTQTPRHKVTEMGQEVTMRCQPILGHNTVFWYRQTMMQGLELLAYFRNRAPLDDSGMPKDRFSAEMPDATLATLKIQPSEPRDSAVYFCASGLFLGGGDTEAFFGQGTRLTVV.

In DNA, the CDR3 is TGTGCCAGCAGTGGTCTGATGCCCCACAATCAGCCCCAGCATTTT. Translated: CASSGLMPHNQPQHF. The chain uses TRBV2 and TRBJ1-5, with D hard to call. CDR3 length equals 15 residues. Trimming stripped 4 bases from V and 3 bases from J, with 13 bases between. Germline V gene lookup returns CDR1 SNHLY and CDR2 FYNNEI.

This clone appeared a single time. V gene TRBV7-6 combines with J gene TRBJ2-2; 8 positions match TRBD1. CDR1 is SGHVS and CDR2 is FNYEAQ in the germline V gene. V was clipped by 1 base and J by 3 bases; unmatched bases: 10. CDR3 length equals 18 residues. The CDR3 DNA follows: TGTGCCAGCAGCTTAGTTGGTACGACAGGGGCCCACACCGGGGAGCTGTTTTTT. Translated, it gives CASSLVGTTGAHTGELFF. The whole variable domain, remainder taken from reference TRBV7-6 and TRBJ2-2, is GAGVSQSPRYKVTKRGQDVALRCDPISGHVSLYWYRQALGQGPEFLTYFNYEAQQDKSGLPNDRFSAERPEGSISTLTIQRTEQRDSAMYRCASSLVGTTGAHTGELFFGEGSRLTVL.

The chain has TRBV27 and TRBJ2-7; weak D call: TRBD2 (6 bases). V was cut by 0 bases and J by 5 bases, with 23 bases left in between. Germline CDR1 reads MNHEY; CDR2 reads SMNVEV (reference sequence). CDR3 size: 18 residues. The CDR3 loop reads CASSLSLAYVGDEHEQYF. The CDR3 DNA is TGTGCCAGCAGTTTATCGCTAGCGTACGTGGGGGATGAACACGAGCAGTACTTC.

CDR3 loop: CSVSIAGSYNEQFF. The CDR3, as DNA: TGCAGCGTCAGCATAGCTGGCTCCTACAATGAGCAGTTCTTC. The chain combines TRBV29-1 with TRBJ2-1; D is unclear. Trimming cost V 6 bases and J 0 bases, with 12 bases left between them. The CDR3 is 14 residues long. Germline V gives CDR1 SQVTM, CDR2 ANQGSEA.

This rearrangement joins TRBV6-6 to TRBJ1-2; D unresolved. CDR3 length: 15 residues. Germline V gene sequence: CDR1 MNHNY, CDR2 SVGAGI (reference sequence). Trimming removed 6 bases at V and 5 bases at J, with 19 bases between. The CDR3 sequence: CASRDPSSGEYGYTF. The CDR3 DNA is TGTGCCAGCAGAGACCCATCCTCAGGAGAATATGGCTACACCTTC.

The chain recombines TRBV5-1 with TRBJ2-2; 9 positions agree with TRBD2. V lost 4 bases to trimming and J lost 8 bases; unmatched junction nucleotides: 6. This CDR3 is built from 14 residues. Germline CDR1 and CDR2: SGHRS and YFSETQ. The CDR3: CASSPGTSTGELFF. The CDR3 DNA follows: TGCGCCAGCAGCCCCGGGACTAGCACTGGGGAGCTGTTTTTT.

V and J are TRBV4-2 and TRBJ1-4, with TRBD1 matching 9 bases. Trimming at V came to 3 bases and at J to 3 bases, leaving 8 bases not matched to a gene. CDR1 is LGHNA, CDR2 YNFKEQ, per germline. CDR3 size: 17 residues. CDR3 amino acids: CASSQAQGAAANEKLFF. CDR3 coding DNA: TGTGCCAGCAGCCAGGCACAGGGGGCGGCGGCTAATGAAAAACTGTTTTTT.

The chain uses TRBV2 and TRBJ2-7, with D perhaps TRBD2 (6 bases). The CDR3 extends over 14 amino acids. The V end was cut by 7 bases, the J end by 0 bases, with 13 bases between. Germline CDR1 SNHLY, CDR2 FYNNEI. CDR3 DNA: TGTGCCAGCAAGGAGGGCGTCAGCTCCTACGAGCAGTACTTC. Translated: CASKEGVSSYEQYF.

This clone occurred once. CDR3 coding DNA: TGTGCCAGCAGCCCAGGGCCGGGTGACTACGAGCAGTACTTC. Protein sequence: CASSPGPGDYEQYF. The chain has TRBV9 and TRBJ2-7, with D tentatively TRBD1 (5 bases). Germline loops: CDR1 SGDLS, CDR2 YYNGEE. The CDR3 spans 14 residues. Trimming cost V 4 bases and J 3 bases, with 14 bases left between them.

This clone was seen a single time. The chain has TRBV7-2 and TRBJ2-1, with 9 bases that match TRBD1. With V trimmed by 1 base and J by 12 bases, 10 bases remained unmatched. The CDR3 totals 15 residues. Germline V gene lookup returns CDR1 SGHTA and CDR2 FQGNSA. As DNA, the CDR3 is TGTGCCAGCAGCTTAGTTTCACAGGGGGCATCAGCGCAGTTCTTC. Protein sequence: CASSLVSQGASAQFF.

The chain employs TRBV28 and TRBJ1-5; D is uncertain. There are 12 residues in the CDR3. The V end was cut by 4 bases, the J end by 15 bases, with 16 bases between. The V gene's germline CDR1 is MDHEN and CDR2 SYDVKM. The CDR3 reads CASSSPADLGHF. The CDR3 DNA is TGTGCCAGCAGTTCCCCGGCGGACCTGGGGCATTTT.

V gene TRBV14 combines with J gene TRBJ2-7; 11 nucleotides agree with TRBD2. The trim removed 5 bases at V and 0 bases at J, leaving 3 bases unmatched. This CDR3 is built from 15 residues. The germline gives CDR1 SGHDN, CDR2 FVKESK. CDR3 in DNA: TGTGCCAGCAGCAAGGGACTAGCGGCCTCCTACGAGCAGTACTTC. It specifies CASSKGLAASYEQYF.

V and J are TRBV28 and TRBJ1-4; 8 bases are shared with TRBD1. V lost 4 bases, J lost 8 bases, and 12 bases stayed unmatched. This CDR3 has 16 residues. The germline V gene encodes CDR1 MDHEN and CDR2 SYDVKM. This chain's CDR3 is CASSSPSQGAQEKLFF. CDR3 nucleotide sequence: TGTGCCAGCAGTTCACCGTCTCAGGGGGCGCAAGAAAAACTGTTTTTT.

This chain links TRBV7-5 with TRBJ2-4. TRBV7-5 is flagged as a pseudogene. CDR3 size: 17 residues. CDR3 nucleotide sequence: TGTGTCAGGATAGGGGGACTGTGGGCTCGGGCCAAAAACATTCAGTACTTC. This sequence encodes CVRIGGLWARAKNIQYF.

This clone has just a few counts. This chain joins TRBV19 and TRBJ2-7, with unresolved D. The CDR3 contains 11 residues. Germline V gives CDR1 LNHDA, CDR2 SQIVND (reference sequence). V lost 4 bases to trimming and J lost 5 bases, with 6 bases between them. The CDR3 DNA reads TGTGCCAGTAGTAACTGGAACGAGCAGTACTTC. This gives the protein CASSNWNEQYF.

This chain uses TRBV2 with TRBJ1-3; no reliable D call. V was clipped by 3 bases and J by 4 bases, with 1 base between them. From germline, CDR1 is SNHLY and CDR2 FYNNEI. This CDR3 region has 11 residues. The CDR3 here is CASSEGNTIYF. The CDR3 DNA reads TGTGCCAGCAGTGAGGGAAACACCATATATTTT.